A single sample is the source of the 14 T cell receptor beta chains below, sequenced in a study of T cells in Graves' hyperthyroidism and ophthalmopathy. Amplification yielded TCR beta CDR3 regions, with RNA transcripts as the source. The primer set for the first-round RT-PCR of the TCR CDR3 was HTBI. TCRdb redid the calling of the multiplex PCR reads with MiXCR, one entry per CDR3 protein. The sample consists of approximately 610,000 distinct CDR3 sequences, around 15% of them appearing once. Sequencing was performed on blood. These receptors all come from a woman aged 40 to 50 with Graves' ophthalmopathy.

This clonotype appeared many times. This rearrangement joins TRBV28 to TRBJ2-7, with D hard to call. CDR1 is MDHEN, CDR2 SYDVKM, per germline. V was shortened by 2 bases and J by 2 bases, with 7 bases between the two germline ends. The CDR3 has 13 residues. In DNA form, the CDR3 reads TGTGCCAGCAGTTTAGGTTCGGCCTACGAGCAGTACTTC. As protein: CASSLGSAYEQYF. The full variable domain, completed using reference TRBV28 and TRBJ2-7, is DVKVTQSSRYLVKRTGEKVFLECVQDMDHENMFWYRQDPGLGLRLIYFSYDVKMKEKGDIPEGYSVSREKKERFSLILESASTNQTSMYLCASSLGSAYEQYFGPGTRLTVT.

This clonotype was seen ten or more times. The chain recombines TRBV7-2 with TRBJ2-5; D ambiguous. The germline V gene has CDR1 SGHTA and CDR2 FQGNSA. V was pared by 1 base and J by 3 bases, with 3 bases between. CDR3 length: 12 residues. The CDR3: CASSLDKETQYF. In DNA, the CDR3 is TGTGCCAGCAGCTTAGATAAAGAGACCCAGTACTTC.

CDR3 region: CASGTSGRITGELFF. The CDR3 region has the DNA TGTGCCAGTGGGACTAGCGGGAGAATCACCGGGGAGCTGTTTTTT. J is TRBJ2-2 and V is TRBV25-1, with 14 bases matching TRBD2. The trim removed 9 bases at V and 4 bases at J, leaving 4 bases unmatched. CDR1 and CDR2 from the germline V gene are MGHDK and SYGVNS. CDR3 length: 15 amino acids.

The CDR3 DNA is TGTGCCAGCAGTTACTCTCGGGGGACAAACTATGGCTACACCTTC. It codes for CASSYSRGTNYGYTF. The chain recombines TRBV6-5 with TRBJ1-2; a possible D gene is TRBD1 (6 bases). CDR1 and CDR2 from the germline V gene are MNHEY and SVGAGI. Trimming pared 0 bases from V and 2 bases from J, leaving 10 bases between. The CDR3 covers 15 residues.

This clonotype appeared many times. In DNA form, the CDR3 reads TGTGCCAGCAAAAGCAGGCCAACCTACGAGCAGTACTTC. Protein product: CASKSRPTYEQYF. The J gene is TRBJ2-7, the V gene TRBV6-2 or TRBV6-3, with D unclear. CDR1 and CDR2 (germline): MNHEY, SVGEGT. The CDR3 runs to 13 residues. Trimming took off 7 bases at V and 2 bases at J, with 12 bases between the two ends.

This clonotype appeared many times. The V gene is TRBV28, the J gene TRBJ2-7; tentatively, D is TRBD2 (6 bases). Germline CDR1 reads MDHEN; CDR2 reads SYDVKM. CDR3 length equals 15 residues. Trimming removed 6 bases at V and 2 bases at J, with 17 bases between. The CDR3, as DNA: TGTGCCAGCAGCAATGCGGGACTCAAGGCCTACGAGCAGTACTTC. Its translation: CASSNAGLKAYEQYF.

This CDR3 is CASTGTVKNSPLHF. The CDR3 DNA reads TGTGCCAGCACAGGGACAGTAAAAAATTCACCCCTCCACTTT. The V call is TRBV12-3 or TRBV12-4, the J call TRBJ1-6; 7 nucleotides agree with TRBD1. After removal of 7 bases from V and 7 bases from J, the junction contained 7 bases not matched to a gene. The CDR3 is made up of 14 amino acids.

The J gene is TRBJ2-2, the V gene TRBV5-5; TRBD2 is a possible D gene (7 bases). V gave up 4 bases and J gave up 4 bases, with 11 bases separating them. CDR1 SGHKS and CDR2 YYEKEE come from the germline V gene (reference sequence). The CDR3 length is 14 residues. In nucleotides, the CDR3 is TGTGCCAGCAGCCCGGGGGGCCGCACCGGGGAGCTGTTTTTT. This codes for CASSPGGRTGELFF.

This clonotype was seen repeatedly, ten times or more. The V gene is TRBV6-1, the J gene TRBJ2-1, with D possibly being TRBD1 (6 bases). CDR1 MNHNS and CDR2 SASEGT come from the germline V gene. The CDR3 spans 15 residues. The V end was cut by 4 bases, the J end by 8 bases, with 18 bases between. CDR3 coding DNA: TGTGCCAGCAGTGCTTTAAACAGGGTCTTGGATGAGCAGTTCTTC. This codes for CASSALNRVLDEQFF.

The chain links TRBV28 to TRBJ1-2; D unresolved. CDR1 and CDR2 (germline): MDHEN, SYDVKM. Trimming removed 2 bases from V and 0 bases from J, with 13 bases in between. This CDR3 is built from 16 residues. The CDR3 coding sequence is TGTGCCAGCAGTTTACGCGTACTGATCGCTAACTATGGCTACACCTTC. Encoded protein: CASSLRVLIANYGYTF.

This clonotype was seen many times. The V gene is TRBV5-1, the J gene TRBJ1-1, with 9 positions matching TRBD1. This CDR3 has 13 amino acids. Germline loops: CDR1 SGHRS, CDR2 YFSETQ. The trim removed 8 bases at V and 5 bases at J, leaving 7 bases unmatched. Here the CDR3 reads CARRTGVGTEAFF. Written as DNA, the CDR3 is TGCGCCAGACGGACAGGGGTGGGGACTGAAGCTTTCTTT.

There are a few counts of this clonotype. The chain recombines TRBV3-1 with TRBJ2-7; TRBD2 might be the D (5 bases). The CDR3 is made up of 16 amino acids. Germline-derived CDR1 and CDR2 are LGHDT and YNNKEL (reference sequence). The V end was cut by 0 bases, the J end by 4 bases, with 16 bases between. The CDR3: CASSQEFGETIYEQYF. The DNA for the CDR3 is TGTGCCAGCAGCCAAGAATTTGGGGAGACGATTTACGAGCAGTACTTC.

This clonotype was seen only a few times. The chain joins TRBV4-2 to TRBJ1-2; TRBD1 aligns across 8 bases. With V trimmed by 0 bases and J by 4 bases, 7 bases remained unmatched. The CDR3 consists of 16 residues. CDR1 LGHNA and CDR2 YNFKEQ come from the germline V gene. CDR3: CASSQDGTGASYGYTF. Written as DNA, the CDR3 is TGTGCCAGCAGCCAAGATGGGACAGGAGCGAGCTATGGCTACACCTTC.

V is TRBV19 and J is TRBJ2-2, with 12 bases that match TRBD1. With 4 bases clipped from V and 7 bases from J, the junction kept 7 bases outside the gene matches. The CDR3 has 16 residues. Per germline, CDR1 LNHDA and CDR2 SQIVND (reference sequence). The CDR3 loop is CASSTPGQGAGGELFF. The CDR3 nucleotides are TGTGCCAGTAGTACCCCGGGACAGGGGGCGGGCGGGGAGCTGTTTTTT.